A single sample is the source of the 19 T cell receptor beta chains below, sequenced in a study of T cell changes during pregnancy in multiple sclerosis. The repertoire was sequenced with immunoSEQ multiplex PCR; TCRdb's copy has only in-frame clones and lacks some. Of under 50,000 clones detected, 95% appear once; the ten largest clones hold over 4.5%. The specimen comprised CD8+ T cells from peripheral blood mononuclear cells, sampled in the first trimester of pregnancy. Receptors were obtained from a female donor with multiple sclerosis, enrolled in a pregnancy study.

The chain is built from TRBV29-1 and TRBJ2-7, with 8 positions matching TRBD1. Germline values: CDR1 SQVTM, CDR2 ANQGSEA. The V segment lost 3 bases and the J segment 2 bases; nucleotides outside the gene matches: 6. This CDR3 is built from 14 residues. This CDR3 is CSVESGGKPYEQYF. The DNA for the CDR3 is TGCAGCGTTGAGTCAGGGGGCAAGCCCTACGAGCAGTACTTC.

The chain links TRBV30 to TRBJ1-1; maybe TRBD1 (5 bases). V was trimmed by 1 base and J by 0 bases, leaving 12 bases between them. This CDR3 is built from 15 residues. CDR1 and CDR2 (germline): GTSNPN, SVGIG (reference sequence). DNA of the CDR3: TGTGCCTGGAGTGAGACGGGACTTATGAACACTGAAGCTTTCTTT. It specifies CAWSETGLMNTEAFF.

This chain links TRBV4-3 with TRBJ2-3, with D maybe TRBD2 (5 bases). CDR1 is LGHNA and CDR2 is YSLEER in the germline V gene. The CDR3 sequence is 15 residues long. Trimming removed 1 base at V and 3 bases at J, with 11 bases between. CDR3 bases: TGCGCCAGCAGCCAAGGGGAGAGTAGAACAGATACGCAGTATTTT. It specifies CASSQGESRTDTQYF.

J is TRBJ1-1 and V is TRBV11-1; a possible D gene is TRBD1 (6 bases). Germline V gene sequence: CDR1 SGHAT, CDR2 FQDESV (reference sequence). The CDR3 runs 13 residues. V lost 4 bases, J lost 3 bases, and 9 bases lay in between. In DNA form, the CDR3 reads TGTGCCAGCAGCTGGCAGGGGCACACTGAAGCTTTCTTT. As protein: CASSWQGHTEAFF.

The CDR3 is CASSLWEMEETQYF. The CDR3, as DNA: TGTGCCAGCAGCTTGTGGGAGATGGAAGAGACCCAGTACTTC. The chain has TRBV7-8 and TRBJ2-5; D is perhaps TRBD2 (5 bases). Germline assignment: CDR1 SGHVS and CDR2 FQNEAQ. The CDR3 consists of 14 residues. Trimming shortened V by 3 bases and J by 3 bases, and 11 bases separated the two germline ends.

V usage is TRBV7-9 and J usage is TRBJ2-3; 13 nucleotides align to TRBD2. CDR3 length equals 17 residues. CDR1 and CDR2 from the germline V gene are SEHNR and FQNEAQ (reference sequence). The V and J ends lost 6 bases and 5 bases, in that order; junction bases with no gene match: 11. The CDR3 DNA sequence: TGTGCCAGCAGAAGCCGCCCGACTAGCGGGAGGAAAGATACGCAGTATTTT. Translated, it gives CASRSRPTSGRKDTQYF.

The rearrangement links TRBV15 to TRBJ1-2, with 10 bases matching TRBD1. The CDR3 sequence is 15 residues long. J lost 6 bases, V lost 0 bases, and 4 bases had no gene match. Per the germline V gene, CDR1 is LNHNV and CDR2 is YYDKDF (reference sequence). The CDR3 DNA sequence: TGTGCCACCAGCAGAGATCTAGGGACAGGGGATGGCTACACCTTC. As protein: CATSRDLGTGDGYTF.

This chain links TRBV19 with TRBJ2-7; D may be TRBD1 (6 bases). The CDR3 is 13 amino acids. With 5 bases removed from V and 1 base from J, the gap between germline ends came to 9 bases. CDR1 and CDR2 (germline): LNHDA, SQIVND (reference sequence). The CDR3: CASSPGVSYEQYF. The DNA for the CDR3 is TGTGCCAGTAGTCCAGGGGTATCCTACGAGCAGTACTTC. The full variable domain, its missing parts supplied by reference TRBV19 and TRBJ2-7, is DGGITQSPKYLFRKEGQNVTLSCEQNLNHDAMYWYRQDPGQGLRLIYYSQIVNDFQKGDIAEGYSVSREKKESFPLTVTSAQKNPTAFYLCASSPGVSYEQYFGPGTRLTVT.

V gene TRBV7-9 combines with J gene TRBJ1-4; TRBD1 aligns across 9 bases. The V segment lost 8 bases and the J segment 6 bases; nucleotides outside the gene matches: 10. The CDR3 is 15 residues long. Germline CDR1 SEHNR, CDR2 FQNEAQ (reference sequence). The CDR3 sequence is CASDDLRDRDEKLFF. The CDR3 nucleotides read TGTGCCAGCGATGACCTCCGGGACAGGGATGAAAAACTGTTTTTT.

This CDR3 is CASSLEDRPDTQYF. The DNA of the CDR3 is TGTGCCAGCAGCTTAGAGGACAGACCAGATACGCAGTATTTT. J is TRBJ2-3 and V is TRBV11-2; D is possibly TRBD1 (6 bases). The V gene's germline CDR1 is SGHAT and CDR2 FQNNGV. The CDR3 length is 14 residues. The V and J ends lost 0 bases and 4 bases respectively, with 8 bases between them.

This clone was observed a handful of times. The chain combines TRBV4-3 with TRBJ2-7; D may be TRBD1 (9 bases). Germline CDR1 is LGHNA and CDR2 is YSLEER. CDR3 length: 15 residues. Trimming took 3 bases from V and 6 from J, leaving 18 bases between them. CDR3 amino acids: CASSQAGTGTSEQYF. In DNA, the CDR3 is TGCGCCAGCAGCCAGGCCGGGACAGGGACTAGCGAGCAGTACTTC.

CDR3 DNA: TGTGCCTGGAGCGGACAGGGAGGCCACGAGCAGTACTTC. As protein: CAWSGQGGHEQYF. This chain joins TRBV30 and TRBJ2-7; 8 nucleotides align to TRBD1. CDR3 length: 13 residues. With 3 bases clipped from V and 5 bases from J, the junction kept 6 bases outside the gene matches. Germline CDR1 GTSNPN, CDR2 SVGIG (reference sequence).

The gene calls are TRBV9 and TRBJ2-3; D remains ambiguous. This CDR3 is built from 12 residues. V lost 0 bases, J lost 12 bases, and 11 bases lay in between. The germline gives CDR1 SGDLS, CDR2 YYNGEE. The DNA for the CDR3 is TGTGCCAGCAGCGTAGCTAGAGCCCCCCAGTATTTT. It encodes CASSVARAPQYF.

J is TRBJ1-1 and V is TRBV27, with 8 nucleotides matching TRBD1. The CDR3 runs 13 residues. CDR1 is MNHEY, CDR2 SMNVEV, per germline (reference sequence). The V gene end was trimmed by 8 bases and the J gene end by 1 base; junction bases not matched to a gene: 3. For the CDR3, the DNA is TGTGCCAGCGGCGGACAGGGGAACACTGAAGCTTTCTTT. Translated: CASGGQGNTEAFF.

The chain couples TRBV7-9 to TRBJ1-2; no clear D. The CDR3 has 13 residues. Trimming removed 8 bases at V and 1 base at J, with 11 bases between. Germline V lookup: CDR1 SEHNR, CDR2 FQNEAQ (reference sequence). The CDR3 loop is CASATGNNYGYTF. In DNA, the CDR3 is TGTGCCAGCGCGACGGGTAATAACTATGGCTACACCTTC.

This chain links TRBV11-2 with TRBJ2-7, with 10 bases identical to TRBD1. V lost 0 bases, J lost 2 bases, and 4 bases stayed unmatched. The CDR3 is 16 amino acids. The V gene's germline CDR1 is SGHAT and CDR2 FQNNGV. The CDR3 loop reads CASSLDLGQGTYEQYF. The CDR3 nucleotides are TGTGCCAGCAGCTTAGATCTGGGACAGGGGACCTACGAGCAGTACTTC.

V usage is TRBV27 and J usage is TRBJ1-2; 9 bases line up with TRBD1. The CDR3 has 16 amino acids. Trimming removed 3 bases from V and 0 bases from J; junction bases left unmatched: 5. Germline CDR1 is MNHEY and CDR2 is SMNVEV (reference sequence). The CDR3 DNA follows: TGTGCCAGCAGTTTTAGCGGACAGGGGTCTAACTATGGCTACACCTTC. Its protein product is CASSFSGQGSNYGYTF.

The V call is TRBV30, the J call TRBJ2-7; TRBD2 matches 9 bases. The CDR3 extends over 14 amino acids. Germline loops: CDR1 GTSNPN, CDR2 SVGIG (reference sequence). The V gene end was trimmed by 0 bases and the J gene end by 0 bases; junction bases not matched to a gene: 0. CDR3 bases: TGTGCCTGGAGTGTGGGACTAGCCTCCTACGAGCAGTACTTC. Amino acid sequence: CAWSVGLASYEQYF.

The rearrangement joins TRBV15 to TRBJ1-5; 7 bases line up with TRBD1. Trimming cost V 6 bases and J 2 bases; bases outside gene matches: 7. There are 15 residues in the CDR3. Germline CDR1 is LNHNV and CDR2 is YYDKDF (reference sequence). The CDR3 DNA follows: TGTGCCACCAGTCACGGACAGGTAGGCAATCAGCCCCAGCATTTT. Its protein product is CATSHGQVGNQPQHF.